This entry is about one T cell receptor (beta chain). This sample is drawn from a study of blood T cell repertoires in COVID-19. Profiled with immunoSEQ multiplex PCR; TCRdb holds only in-frame clones, not every one. The sample contains about 280,000 clones, about 90% of which appear only once. CDR3 length: 14 amino acids. Germline V CDR1 and CDR2: LGHDT, YNNKEL (reference sequence). V dropped 1 base and J dropped 6 bases, with 12 bases sitting between them. Sequences were obtained from peripheral blood. The V call is TRBV3-1 (or the pseudogene TRBV3-2), the J call TRBJ1-1; D is perhaps TRBD1 (6 bases). This TCR came from a woman aged 25 to 39 with COVID-19, enrolled during active disease. CDR3 sequence (DNA): TGTGCCAGCAGCCAAGTGAGGGGGGGGTCTGAAGCTTTCTTT. Encoded protein: CASSQVRGGSEAFF.